This T cell receptor beta chain was obtained from a study of cytomegalovirus exposure and HLA in healthy donors. Points from the study as a whole: Later analysis identified several of the most significant clusters that appeared linked to common viral pathogens. The presence/absence work took it that sequencing depth was about the same across donors. Follow-up analysis found HLA locus-dependent TCR association rates, highest for DRB1 and lowest for HLA-C. Cytomegalovirus association was listed for 164 TCR beta chains.

As to this clone: Its antigen is as yet unknown.

In the PCR, 60 Vbeta and 13 Jbeta primers were used. Generated by immunoSEQ multiplex PCR, the TCRdb table keeps only in-frame clones and is missing some. The top ten hold around 6% of the sample, which has about 120,000 clones, 6.5% to 9.5% seen once. The sequenced sample consisted of PBMCs. The receptor's source is a woman between 40 and 55 years old in good health and CMV-seropositive.

The CDR3 here is CAPKGGLKDTQYF. The CDR3 nucleotides are TGTGCCCCCAAGGGCGGGTTGAAAGATACGCAGTATTTT. This chain links TRBV19 with TRBJ2-3; a possible D gene is TRBD2 (5 bases). The CDR3 consists of 13 residues. The germline V gene encodes CDR1 LNHDA and CDR2 SQIVND (reference sequence). V lost 11 bases and J lost 5, with 17 bases in between.